These 29 T cell receptor beta chains came from one sample sequenced in a study of shared clonotypes between healthy human individuals. Repertoires were generated with immunoSEQ multiplex PCR, while TCRdb's copy carries only in-frame clones and drops some. This sample carries about 1.5 million clones, nearly 99% of them seen once, and the ten largest clones take about 0.45%. Sample: naive CD4+ T cells sorted from blood. Subset of the sample: CD45RA+ positively selected. The source of these receptors is a man in his thirties or forties in good health.

J is TRBJ2-1 and V is TRBV18; maybe TRBD1 (6 bases). The V end lost 2 bases, the J end lost 2 bases, and 13 bases lay between the germline ends. The germline gives CDR1 KGHSH, CDR2 LQKENI. The CDR3 has 16 amino acids. Here the CDR3 DNA reads TGTGCCAGCTCACCATTGGACAGCGGACCCTACAATGAGCAGTTCTTC. Its translation is CASSPLDSGPYNEQFF.

The chain employs TRBV19 and TRBJ2-7; TRBD1 matches at 12 bases. This CDR3 spans 16 amino acids. Unmatched junction bases numbered 7, after V lost 3 bases and J lost 4 bases. CDR1 is LNHDA and CDR2 is SQIVND in the germline V gene (reference sequence). The CDR3 DNA reads as TGTGCCAGTAGTATGGCTGGGACAGGGGGCAAGTACGAGCAGTACTTC. This translates into CASSMAGTGGKYEQYF.

A word on this clone: Other DNA sequences within the sample encode an identical CDR3. This chain joins TRBV2 and TRBJ2-5, with 9 bases identical to TRBD2. The length of the CDR3 is 13 residues. CDR1 is SNHLY and CDR2 is FYNNEI in the germline V gene. V was clipped by 4 bases and J by 5 bases; unmatched bases: 2. The chain's CDR3 is CASSGGRVETQYF. CDR3 coding DNA: TGTGCCAGCAGTGGCGGGAGGGTGGAGACCCAGTACTTC.

V usage is TRBV9 and J usage is TRBJ2-1; 10 positions agree with TRBD2. This CDR3 comprises 19 residues. CDR1 is SGDLS and CDR2 is YYNGEE in the germline V gene. V gave up 0 bases and J gave up 1 base; unmatched junction bases: 10. CDR3 bases: TGTGCCAGCAGCGTAGGAGCGGGAGGGCCTAGTAGGTCCTACAATGAGCAGTTCTTC. Its protein is CASSVGAGGPSRSYNEQFF.

CDR3 sequence: CASSEQPLYEQYF. The CDR3 DNA reads as TGTGCCAGCAGTGAGCAACCCCTATACGAGCAGTACTTC. The chain uses TRBV2 and TRBJ2-7; unclear D gene. The V gene's germline CDR1 is SNHLY and CDR2 FYNNEI. The ends were cut back, 3 bases at V and 4 bases at J, with 10 bases in the middle. The CDR3 is 13 residues long.

In its sample, this clone was seen once. Other DNA sequences of this sample code for an identical CDR3. This chain connects TRBV28 to TRBJ1-1; D is uncertain. The germline CDR1 and CDR2 sequences are MDHEN and SYDVKM. The CDR3 contains 13 residues. V gave up 3 bases and J gave up 2 bases, with 7 bases separating them. The CDR3 sequence is CASSLPINTEAFF. The CDR3 DNA reads TGTGCCAGCAGTTTGCCCATTAACACTGAAGCTTTCTTT.

V and J are TRBV6-1 and TRBJ1-1; D unresolved. This CDR3 spans 12 amino acids. V was cut by 8 bases and J by 1 base, with 8 bases left in between. Germline CDR1 reads MNHNS; CDR2 reads SASEGT. CDR3 amino acids: CASGSANTEAFF. The DNA for the CDR3 is TGTGCCAGCGGTTCGGCGAACACTGAAGCTTTCTTT.

This clone was counted a few times. The same CDR3 arises from other DNA sequences in this sample as well. V usage is TRBV14 and J usage is TRBJ2-7; D ambiguous. The ends were cut back, 2 bases at V and 4 bases at J, with 3 bases in the middle. Looked up from germline, CDR1 is SGHDN and CDR2 is FVKESK. The CDR3 spans 11 residues. The CDR3 protein is CASSQSYEQYF. CDR3 sequence (DNA): TGTGCCAGCAGCCAATCGTACGAGCAGTACTTC. The entire variable domain, with the rest obtained from reference TRBV14 and TRBJ2-7, is as follows: EAGVTQFPSHSVIEKGQTVTLRCDPISGHDNLYWYRRVMGKEIKFLLHFVKESKQDESGMPNNRFLAERTGGTYSTLKVQPAELEDSGVYFCASSQSYEQYFGPGTRLTVT.

The chain employs TRBV6-1 and TRBJ2-3, with TRBD1 identical over 7 bases. The CDR3 consists of 12 residues. Germline loops: CDR1 MNHNS, CDR2 SASEGT. V lost 6 bases and J lost 4; bases outside the gene matches: 1. CDR3 DNA: TGTGCCAGCAGGGACAGGTCAGATACGCAGTATTTT. It specifies CASRDRSDTQYF.

The chain uses TRBV29-1 and TRBJ2-3, with unresolved D. Trimming removed 3 bases from V and 4 bases from J, with 11 bases in between. From germline, CDR1 is SQVTM and CDR2 ANQGSEA. The CDR3 is 13 amino acids. CDR3 sequence (DNA): TGCAGCGTTGACCTAGTGTTATCAGATACGCAGTATTTT. Translating it yields CSVDLVLSDTQYF.

The V call is TRBV9, the J call TRBJ2-2; TRBD2 matches 10 bases. The germline gives CDR1 SGDLS, CDR2 YYNGEE. Unmatched junction bases numbered 6, after V lost 0 bases and J lost 4 bases. The CDR3 consists of 17 residues. The CDR3 is CASSVALLAGVTGELFF. Here the CDR3 DNA reads TGTGCCAGCAGCGTAGCTCTCCTAGCGGGGGTCACCGGGGAGCTGTTTTTT.

The J gene is TRBJ2-3, the V gene TRBV9, with 8 bases matching TRBD1. V lost 6 bases to trimming and J lost 5 bases; unmatched junction nucleotides: 8. CDR3 size: 14 residues. CDR1 is SGDLS, CDR2 YYNGEE, per germline. Here the CDR3 DNA reads TGTGCCAGCACCCTCGGACAGGGTGGAGATACGCAGTATTTT. Its protein product is CASTLGQGGDTQYF.

The V call is TRBV6-4, the J call TRBJ2-2; D gene uncertain. The germline V and J ends were trimmed by 2 bases and 2 bases, with 0 bases remaining between them. The CDR3 has 12 residues. Germline CDR1 and CDR2: MRHNA and SNTAGT. CDR3 nucleotides: TGTGCCAGCAGTGACAACACCGGGGAGCTGTTTTTT. Protein sequence: CASSDNTGELFF.

The chain carries TRBV5-6 and TRBJ1-4, with 10 positions matching TRBD1. CDR1 is SGHDT, CDR2 YYEEEE, per germline. V trimming: 2 bases; J trimming: 3 bases; junction bases outside the gene matches: 13. The CDR3 has 19 residues. The CDR3 sequence is CASSLSFRDRGLANEKLFF. The CDR3 region has the DNA TGTGCCAGCAGCTTAAGTTTTCGGGACAGGGGTCTAGCTAATGAAAAACTGTTTTTT.

The gene calls are TRBV30 and TRBJ1-4, with unresolved D. V lost 3 bases to trimming and J lost 5 bases, with 16 bases between them. Germline values: CDR1 GTSNPN, CDR2 SVGIG (reference sequence). The CDR3 sequence is 15 residues long. CDR3 coding DNA: TGTGCCTGGAGCGCTCTTACCTCGAGGAATGAAAAACTGTTTTTT. It encodes CAWSALTSRNEKLFF.

This chain connects TRBV4-1 to TRBJ2-7, with D perhaps TRBD1 or TRBD2 (5 bases each). Trimming shortened V by 1 base and J by 3 bases, and 13 bases separated the two germline ends. CDR3 length: 15 amino acids. Per the germline V gene, CDR1 is MGHRA and CDR2 is YSYEKL. This CDR3 is CASSQVGTALYEQYF. The CDR3 coding sequence is TGCGCCAGCAGCCAAGTGGGGACGGCCCTCTACGAGCAGTACTTC.

This sequence joins TRBV5-1 and TRBJ2-3; TRBD1 matches 9 bases. The CDR3 is 18 amino acids. Germline-derived CDR1 and CDR2 are SGHRS and YFSETQ. With 3 bases clipped from V and 5 bases from J, the junction kept 16 bases outside the gene matches. The DNA for the CDR3 is TGCGCCAGCAGCTGGGGGACAGGGACCCCGCGGGCGGGAGATACGCAGTATTTT. It encodes CASSWGTGTPRAGDTQYF.

This chain links TRBV9 with TRBJ1-2; D gene uncertain. Germline V gene data show CDR1 as SGDLS and CDR2 as YYNGEE. This CDR3 is built from 12 residues. The V and J ends lost 2 bases and 8 bases respectively, with 10 bases between them. The CDR3 spells CASSVPRNGYTF. CDR3 DNA sequence: TGTGCCAGCAGCGTCCCAAGGAACGGCTACACCTTC.

The V gene is TRBV19, the J gene TRBJ2-1, with D tentatively TRBD2 (5 bases). This CDR3 has 15 amino acids. Trimming took off 2 bases at V and 4 bases at J, with 12 bases between the two ends. Germline CDR1 reads LNHDA; CDR2 reads SQIVND (reference sequence). The CDR3 DNA reads TGTGCCAGTAGTATACTCGCGGGTTGGTACAATGAGCAGTTCTTC. Protein sequence: CASSILAGWYNEQFF.

The V gene is TRBV5-1, the J gene TRBJ1-2; a weak D match, TRBD1 (5 bases). Germline V CDR1 and CDR2: SGHRS, YFSETQ. Trimming removed 0 bases from V and 8 bases from J, with 14 bases in between. The CDR3 extends over 14 amino acids. CDR3 bases: TGCGCCAGCAGCTTGGGGCAGACGCAGGGCGGCTACACCTTC. It specifies CASSLGQTQGGYTF.

The rearrangement uses TRBV10-3 and TRBJ2-2; D possibly corresponds to TRBD2 (5 bases). The CDR3 is made up of 11 amino acids. Germline assignment: CDR1 ENHRY and CDR2 SYGVKD. Trimming shortened V by 6 bases and J by 10 bases, and 9 bases separated the two germline ends. CDR3 residues: CAISGDSELFF. In DNA, the CDR3 is TGTGCCATCAGCGGGGATTCGGAGCTGTTTTTT.

DNA for the CDR3: TGTGCCAGCAGCCCCCCGGACAGGGGTTTTGAAAAACTGTTTTTT. Amino acid sequence: CASSPPDRGFEKLFF. The J gene is TRBJ1-4, the V gene TRBV6-6, with 9 bases aligning to TRBD1. With V trimmed by 6 bases and J by 7 bases, 9 bases remained unmatched. This CDR3 comprises 15 residues. The germline gives CDR1 MNHNY, CDR2 SVGAGI (reference sequence).

The V gene is TRBV30, the J gene TRBJ2-7; D is uncertain. Germline CDR1 GTSNPN, CDR2 SVGIG (reference sequence). The CDR3 has 12 residues. The V gene lost 0 bases and the J gene lost 12 bases, with 15 bases spanning the gap. For the CDR3, the DNA is TGTGCCTGGAGTGTAAATGAGGCTCGCTGGTACTTC. Translation gives CAWSVNEARWYF.

The rearrangement links TRBV18 to TRBJ2-2; TRBD2 agrees at 7 bases. Germline-derived CDR1 and CDR2 are KGHSH and LQKENI. The CDR3 is 15 residues long. V gave up 3 bases and J gave up 1 base; unmatched junction bases: 2. Here the CDR3 DNA reads TGTGCCAGCTCACCGGGAGGGCTGAACACCGGGGAGCTGTTTTTT. This gives the protein CASSPGGLNTGELFF.

The rearrangement links TRBV10-3 to TRBJ2-5; 7 bases align to TRBD2. J gave up 4 bases and V 0 bases, and 8 bases lay outside the gene matches. Germline CDR1 and CDR2: ENHRY and SYGVKD. The CDR3 covers 16 residues. This chain's CDR3 is CAISESSLADGETQYF. The DNA of the CDR3 is TGTGCCATCAGTGAGTCGAGCCTAGCGGACGGAGAGACCCAGTACTTC.

The V call is TRBV30, the J call TRBJ1-5, with a weak D call TRBD1 (5 bases). The V gene's germline CDR1 is GTSNPN and CDR2 SVGIG (reference sequence). The CDR3 covers 14 residues. With 2 bases removed from V and 0 bases from J, the gap between germline ends came to 8 bases. The CDR3 is CAWSMGDSNQPQHF. The DNA of the CDR3 is TGTGCCTGGAGTATGGGGGATAGCAATCAGCCCCAGCATTTT.

This clone was observed once. Other nucleotide sequences from this sample produce the same CDR3. The chain joins TRBV5-4 to TRBJ2-3, with D unclear. The CDR3 spans 12 residues. The germline gives CDR1 SGHNT, CDR2 YYREEE (reference sequence). Trimming cost V 3 bases and J 2 bases, with 4 bases left between them. The CDR3 DNA is TGTGCCAGCAGCTCTTTCACAGATACGCAGTATTTT. As protein: CASSSFTDTQYF.

V and J are TRBV28 and TRBJ2-7, with D possibly being TRBD2 (5 bases). Germline V gene sequence: CDR1 MDHEN, CDR2 SYDVKM. V was trimmed by 3 bases and J by 2 bases, leaving 5 bases between them. The CDR3 covers 12 residues. Here the CDR3 reads CASSLTTYEQYF. The DNA of the CDR3 is TGTGCCAGCAGTTTGACTACCTACGAGCAGTACTTC.

The chain recombines TRBV7-2 with TRBJ1-2; D remains unclear. Trimming removed 7 bases from V and 7 bases from J, with 13 bases in between. The CDR3 contains 12 residues. The germline V gene encodes CDR1 SGHTA and CDR2 FQGNSA. The CDR3 bases are TGTGCCAGCATCCTGGACCTCCCTGGCTACACCTTC. Its protein is CASILDLPGYTF.